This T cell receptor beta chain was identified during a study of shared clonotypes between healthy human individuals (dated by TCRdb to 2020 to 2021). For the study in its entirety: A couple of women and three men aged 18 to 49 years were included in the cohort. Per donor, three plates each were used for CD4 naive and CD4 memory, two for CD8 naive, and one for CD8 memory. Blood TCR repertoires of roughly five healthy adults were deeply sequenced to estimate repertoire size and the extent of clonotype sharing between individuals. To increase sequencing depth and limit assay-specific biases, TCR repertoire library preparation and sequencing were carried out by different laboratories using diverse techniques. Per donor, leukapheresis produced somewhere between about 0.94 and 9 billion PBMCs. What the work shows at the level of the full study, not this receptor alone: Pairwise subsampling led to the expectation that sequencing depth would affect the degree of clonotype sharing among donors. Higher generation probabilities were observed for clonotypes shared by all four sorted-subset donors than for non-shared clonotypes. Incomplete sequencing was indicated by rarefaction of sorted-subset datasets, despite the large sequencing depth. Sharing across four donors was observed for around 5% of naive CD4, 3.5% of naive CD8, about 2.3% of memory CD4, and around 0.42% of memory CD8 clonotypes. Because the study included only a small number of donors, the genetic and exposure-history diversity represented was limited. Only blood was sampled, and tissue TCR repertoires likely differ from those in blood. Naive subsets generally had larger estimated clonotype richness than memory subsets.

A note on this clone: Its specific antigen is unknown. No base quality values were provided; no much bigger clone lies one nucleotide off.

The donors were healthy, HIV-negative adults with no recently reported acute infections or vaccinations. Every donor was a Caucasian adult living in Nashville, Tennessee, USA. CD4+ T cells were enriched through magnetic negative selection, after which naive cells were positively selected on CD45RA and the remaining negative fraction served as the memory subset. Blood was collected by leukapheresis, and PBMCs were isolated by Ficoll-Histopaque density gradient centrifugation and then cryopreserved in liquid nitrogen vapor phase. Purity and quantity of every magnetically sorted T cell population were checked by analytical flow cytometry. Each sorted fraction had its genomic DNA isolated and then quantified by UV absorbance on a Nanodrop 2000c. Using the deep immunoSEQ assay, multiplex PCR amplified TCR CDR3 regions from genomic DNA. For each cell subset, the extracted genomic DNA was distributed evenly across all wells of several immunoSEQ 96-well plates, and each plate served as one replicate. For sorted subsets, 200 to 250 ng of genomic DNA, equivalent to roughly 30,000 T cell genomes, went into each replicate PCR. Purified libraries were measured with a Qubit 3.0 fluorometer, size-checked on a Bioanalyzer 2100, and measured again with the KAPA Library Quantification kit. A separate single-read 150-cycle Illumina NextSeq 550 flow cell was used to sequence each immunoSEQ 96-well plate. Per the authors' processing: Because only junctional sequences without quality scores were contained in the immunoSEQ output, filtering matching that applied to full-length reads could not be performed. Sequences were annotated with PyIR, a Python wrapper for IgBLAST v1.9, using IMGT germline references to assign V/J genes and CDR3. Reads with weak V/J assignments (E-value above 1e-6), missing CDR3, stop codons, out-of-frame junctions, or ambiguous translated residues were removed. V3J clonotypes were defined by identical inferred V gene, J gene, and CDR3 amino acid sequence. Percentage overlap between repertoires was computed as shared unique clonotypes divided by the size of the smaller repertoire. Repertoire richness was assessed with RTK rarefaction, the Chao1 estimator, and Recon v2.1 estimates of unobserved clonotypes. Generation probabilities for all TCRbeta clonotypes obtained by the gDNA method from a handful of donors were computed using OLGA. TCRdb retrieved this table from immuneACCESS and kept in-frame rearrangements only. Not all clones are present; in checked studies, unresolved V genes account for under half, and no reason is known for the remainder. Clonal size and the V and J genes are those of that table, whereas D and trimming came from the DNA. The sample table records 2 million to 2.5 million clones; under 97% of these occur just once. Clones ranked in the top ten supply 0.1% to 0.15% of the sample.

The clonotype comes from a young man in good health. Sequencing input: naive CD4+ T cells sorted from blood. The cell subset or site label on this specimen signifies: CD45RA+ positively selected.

For the CDR3, the sequence is CASSLVGLGQGSYEQYF. The DNA sequence is TGCGCCAGCAGCTTGGTAGGCCTGGGACAGGGATCCTACGAGCAGTACTTC. Here the chain combines TRBV5-1 and TRBJ2-7, with 9 central nucleotides matching TRBD1. V and J are trimmed by 0 bases and 1 base, and the gene matches miss 8 bases of the junction. Measured from the cysteine to the phenylalanine, the CDR3 is 17 residues long. Here the CDR3 DNA is all that survives: 51 bases in frame from base 1. The germline V gene specifies SGHRS as CDR1 and YFSETQ as CDR2.